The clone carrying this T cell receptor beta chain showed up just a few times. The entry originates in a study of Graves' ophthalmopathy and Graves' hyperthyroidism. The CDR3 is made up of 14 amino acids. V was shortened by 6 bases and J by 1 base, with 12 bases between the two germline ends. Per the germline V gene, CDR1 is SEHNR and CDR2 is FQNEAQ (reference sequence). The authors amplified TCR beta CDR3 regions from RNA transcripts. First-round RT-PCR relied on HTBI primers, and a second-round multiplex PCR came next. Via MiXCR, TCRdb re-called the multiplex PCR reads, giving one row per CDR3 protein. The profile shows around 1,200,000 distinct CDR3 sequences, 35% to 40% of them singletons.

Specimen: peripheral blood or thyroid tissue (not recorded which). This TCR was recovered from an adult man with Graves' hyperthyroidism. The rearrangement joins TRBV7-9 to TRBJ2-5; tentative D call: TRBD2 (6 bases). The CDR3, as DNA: TGTGCCAGCAGACCCTACGGGGGCCAAGAGACCCAGTACTTC. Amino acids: CASRPYGGQETQYF.